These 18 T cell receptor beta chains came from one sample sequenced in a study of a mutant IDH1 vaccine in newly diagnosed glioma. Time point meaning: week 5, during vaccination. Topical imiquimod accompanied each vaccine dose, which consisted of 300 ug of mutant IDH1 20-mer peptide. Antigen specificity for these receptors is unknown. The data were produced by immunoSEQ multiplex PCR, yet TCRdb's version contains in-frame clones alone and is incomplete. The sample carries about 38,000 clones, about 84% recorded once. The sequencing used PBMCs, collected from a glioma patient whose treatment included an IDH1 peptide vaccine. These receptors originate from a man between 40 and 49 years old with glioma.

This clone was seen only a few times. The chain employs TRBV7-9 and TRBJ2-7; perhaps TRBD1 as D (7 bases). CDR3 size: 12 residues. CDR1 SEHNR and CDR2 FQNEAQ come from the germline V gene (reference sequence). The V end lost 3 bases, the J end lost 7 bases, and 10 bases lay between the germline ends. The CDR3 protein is CASSFAGGEQYF. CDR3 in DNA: TGTGCCAGCAGCTTTGCAGGGGGGGAGCAGTACTTC.

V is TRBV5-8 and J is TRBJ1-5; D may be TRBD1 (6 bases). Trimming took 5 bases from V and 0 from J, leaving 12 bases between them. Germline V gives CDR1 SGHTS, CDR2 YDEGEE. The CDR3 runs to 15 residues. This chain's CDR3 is CASRFGQYSNQPQHF. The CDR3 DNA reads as TGTGCCAGCAGATTTGGACAGTATAGCAATCAGCCCCAGCATTTT.

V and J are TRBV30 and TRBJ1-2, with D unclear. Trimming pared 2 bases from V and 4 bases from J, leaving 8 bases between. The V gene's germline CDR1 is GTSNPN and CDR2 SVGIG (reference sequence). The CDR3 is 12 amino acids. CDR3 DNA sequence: TGTGCCTGGAGTAGGCAGTCCTATGGCTACACCTTC. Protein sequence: CAWSRQSYGYTF.

The CDR3: CASKAEAAGNQPQHF. DNA of the CDR3: TGTGCCAGTAAGGCAGAGGCGGCGGGCAATCAGCCCCAGCATTTT. The chain recombines TRBV19 with TRBJ1-5, with D hard to call. The V gene lost 7 bases and the J gene lost 2 bases, with 15 bases spanning the gap. CDR1 and CDR2 from the germline V gene are LNHDA and SQIVND (reference sequence). The CDR3 runs to 15 residues.

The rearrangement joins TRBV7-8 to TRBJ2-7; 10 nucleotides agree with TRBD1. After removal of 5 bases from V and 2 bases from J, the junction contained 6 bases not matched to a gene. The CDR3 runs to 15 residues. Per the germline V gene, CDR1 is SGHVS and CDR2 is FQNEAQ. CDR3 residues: CASSGLGQGTYEQYF. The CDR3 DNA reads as TGTGCCAGCAGCGGCCTGGGACAGGGGACCTACGAGCAGTACTTC.

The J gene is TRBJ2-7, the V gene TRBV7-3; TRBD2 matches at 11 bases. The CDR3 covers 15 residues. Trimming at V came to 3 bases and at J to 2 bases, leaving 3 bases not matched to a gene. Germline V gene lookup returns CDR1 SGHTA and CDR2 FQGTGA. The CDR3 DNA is TGTGCCAGCAGCTTTTCTAGCGGGGGGCCCTACGAGCAGTACTTC. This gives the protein CASSFSSGGPYEQYF.

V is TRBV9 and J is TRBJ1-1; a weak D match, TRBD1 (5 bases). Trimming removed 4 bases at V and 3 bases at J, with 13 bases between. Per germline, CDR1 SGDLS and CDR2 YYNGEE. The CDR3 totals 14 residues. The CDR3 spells CASSPEGADTEAFF. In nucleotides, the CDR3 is TGTGCCAGCAGCCCTGAAGGGGCGGACACTGAAGCTTTCTTT.

The CDR3 reads CASSQDEWPGTEAFF. CDR3 nucleotides: TGTGCCAGCAGCCAAGATGAGTGGCCGGGAACTGAAGCTTTCTTT. The chain carries TRBV14 and TRBJ1-1; D not certain. The CDR3 runs to 15 residues. Germline values: CDR1 SGHDN, CDR2 FVKESK. V was shortened by 0 bases and J by 5 bases, with 13 bases between the two germline ends. Supplemented by reference TRBV14 and TRBJ1-1, the full variable domain reads EAGVTQFPSHSVIEKGQTVTLRCDPISGHDNLYWYRRVMGKEIKFLLHFVKESKQDESGMPNNRFLAERTGGTYSTLKVQPAELEDSGVYFCASSQDEWPGTEAFFGQGTRLTVV.

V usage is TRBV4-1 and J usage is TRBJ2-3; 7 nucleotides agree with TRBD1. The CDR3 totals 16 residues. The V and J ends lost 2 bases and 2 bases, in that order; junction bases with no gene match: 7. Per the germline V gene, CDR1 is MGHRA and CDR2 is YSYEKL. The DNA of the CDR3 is TGCGCCAGCAGCCAATATGGACAGGCACTCACAGATACGCAGTATTTT. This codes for CASSQYGQALTDTQYF.

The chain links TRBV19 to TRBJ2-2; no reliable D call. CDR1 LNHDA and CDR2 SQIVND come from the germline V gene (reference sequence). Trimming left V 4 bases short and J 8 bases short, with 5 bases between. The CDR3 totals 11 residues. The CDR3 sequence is CASSTPGELFF. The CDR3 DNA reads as TGTGCCAGTAGTACTCCTGGGGAGCTGTTTTTT.

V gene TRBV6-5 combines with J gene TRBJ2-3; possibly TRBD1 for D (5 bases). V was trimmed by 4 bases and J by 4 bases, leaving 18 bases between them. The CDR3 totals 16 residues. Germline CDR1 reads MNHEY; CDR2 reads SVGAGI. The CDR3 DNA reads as TGTGCCAGCAGTTCCAAGGTAGGGGCCACTGCAGATACGCAGTATTTT. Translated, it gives CASSSKVGATADTQYF.

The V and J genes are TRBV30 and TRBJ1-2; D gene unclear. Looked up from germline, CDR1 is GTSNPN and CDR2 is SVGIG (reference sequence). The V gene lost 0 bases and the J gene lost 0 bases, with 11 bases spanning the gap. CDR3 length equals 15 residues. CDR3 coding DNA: TGTGCCTGGAGTGTGCACAGTTCGTCTAACTATGGCTACACCTTC. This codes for CAWSVHSSSNYGYTF.

The CDR3 is CASSVTGLRNSPLHF. The CDR3 nucleotides read TGTGCCAGTAGTGTTACAGGACTGCGAAATTCACCCCTCCACTTT. The rearrangement uses TRBV19 and TRBJ1-6, with a tentative D call TRBD1 (5 bases). Germline CDR1 LNHDA, CDR2 SQIVND (reference sequence). V was cut by 5 bases and J by 7 bases, with 15 bases left in between. The CDR3 is 15 residues long.

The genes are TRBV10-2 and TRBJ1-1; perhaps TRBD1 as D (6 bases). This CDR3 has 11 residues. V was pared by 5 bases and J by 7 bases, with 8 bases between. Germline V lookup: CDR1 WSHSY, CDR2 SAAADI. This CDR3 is CASSHRVEAFF. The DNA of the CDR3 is TGCGCCAGCAGTCACAGGGTTGAAGCTTTCTTT.

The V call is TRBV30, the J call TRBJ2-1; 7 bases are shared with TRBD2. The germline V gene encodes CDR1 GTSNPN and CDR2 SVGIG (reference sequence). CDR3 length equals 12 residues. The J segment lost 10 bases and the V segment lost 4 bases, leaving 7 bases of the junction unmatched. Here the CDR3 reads CAWTTIGGEQFF. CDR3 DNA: TGTGCCTGGACCACAATCGGGGGGGAGCAGTTCTTC.

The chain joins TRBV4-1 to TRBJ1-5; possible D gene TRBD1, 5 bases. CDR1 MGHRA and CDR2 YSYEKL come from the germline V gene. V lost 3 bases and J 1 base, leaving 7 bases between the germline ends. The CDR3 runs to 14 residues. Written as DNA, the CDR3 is TGCGCCAGCAGCCAGGGGGGAAGCAATCAGCCCCAGCATTTT. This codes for CASSQGGSNQPQHF.

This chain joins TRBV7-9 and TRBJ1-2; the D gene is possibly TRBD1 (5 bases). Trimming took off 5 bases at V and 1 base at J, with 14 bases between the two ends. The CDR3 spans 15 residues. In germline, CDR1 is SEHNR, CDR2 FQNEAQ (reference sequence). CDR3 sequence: CASSPRGRGNYGYTF. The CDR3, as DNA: TGTGCCAGCAGCCCAAGGGGACGGGGTAACTATGGCTACACCTTC.

The DNA for the CDR3 is TGCGCCAGCAGTGACCACCCGAGTCGGGTAGGCGGGGAGCTGTTTTTT. Protein sequence: CASSDHPSRVGGELFF. The V gene is TRBV10-1, the J gene TRBJ2-2, with D uncertain. CDR1 is WNHNN, CDR2 SYGVQD, per germline (reference sequence). CDR3 length: 16 residues. V lost 3 bases and J 7 bases, leaving 18 bases between the germline ends.